This TCR beta chain is from a study of shared T cell receptors in the human thymus. V lost 6 bases to trimming and J lost 1 base, with 12 bases between them. This CDR3 comprises 14 residues. Germline V gene lookup returns CDR1 MRHNA and CDR2 SNTAGT. The data were produced by immunoSEQ multiplex PCR, yet TCRdb's version contains in-frame clones alone and is incomplete. The table records around 340,000 clones, over 90% of them present only once. Sequenced sample: thymocytes. The origin of this receptor is a human donor. The chain carries TRBV6-4 and TRBJ1-1; D gene uncertain. CDR3 DNA sequence: TGTGCCAGCAGAACCGCGCCAGGGAACACTGAAGCTTTCTTT. Its protein product is CASRTAPGNTEAFF.